Shown below are 9 T cell receptor beta chains from a single sample sequenced in a study of OX40 agonist ivuxolimab in advanced cancers. Here immunoSEQ multiplex PCR was the method, and the copy in TCRdb shows in-frame clones only, minus some. The sample shows about 90,000 clones, approximately 90% of them seen only once. The sample consisted of CD4+ or CD8+ T cells sorted from blood, taken in a trial of the OX40 agonist ivuxolimab. The receptor set was obtained from an adult with an advanced solid tumor such as melanoma, head and neck, liver or kidney cancer.

This clone was seen only once. V usage is TRBV10-2 and J usage is TRBJ2-1; the D is unclear. V was clipped by 10 bases and J by 5 bases, with 18 bases between them. This CDR3 is built from 14 residues. CDR1 is WSHSY, CDR2 SAAADI, per germline. Here the CDR3 DNA reads TGCGCCACCTCGACCCTCTTAGCCCACAATGAGCAGTTCTTC. Translation: CATSTLLAHNEQFF.

The genes are TRBV18 and TRBJ2-7; tentative D call: TRBD1 (5 bases). The CDR3 runs 17 residues. Germline lookup yields CDR1 KGHSH and CDR2 LQKENI. V gave up 3 bases and J gave up 2 bases, with 20 bases separating them. The DNA for the CDR3 is TGTGCCAGCTCACCCGGATCCAGTGGCAGGGCCACCTACGAGCAGTACTTC. This encodes CASSPGSSGRATYEQYF.

The V call is TRBV7-2, the J call TRBJ2-5; 7 bases line up with TRBD2. The end of the DNA aligns better with TRBJ2-7, so the J call may be wrong. Germline V gives CDR1 SGHTA, CDR2 FQGNSA. The CDR3 runs to 12 residues. This CDR3 reads CASSSPGGEQYF. The DNA of the CDR3 is TGTGCCAGCAGCTCCCCGGGGGGCGAGCAGTACTTC.

V usage is TRBV5-1 and J usage is TRBJ2-5, with D uncertain. Trimming left V 0 bases short and J 4 bases short, with 10 bases between. The CDR3 totals 14 residues. CDR1 is SGHRS and CDR2 is YFSETQ in the germline V gene. The CDR3 region has the DNA TGCGCCAGCAGCTTGGGTCCGTCCCCAGAGACCCAGTACTTC. It codes for CASSLGPSPETQYF.

This sequence joins TRBV6-6 and TRBJ1-3, with D hard to call. V dropped 1 base and J dropped 0 bases, with 7 bases sitting between them. Germline CDR1 is MNHNY and CDR2 is SVGAGI (reference sequence). The CDR3 length is 15 residues. The CDR3 DNA sequence: TGTGCCAGCAGTTACTTATCGCCCTCTGGAAACACCATATATTTT. Its translation is CASSYLSPSGNTIYF.

This clone was observed once. The chain combines TRBV27 with TRBJ1-1; D possibly corresponds to TRBD1 (6 bases). Deletions cut 6 bases from V and 2 bases from J, with 13 bases between. Germline lookup yields CDR1 MNHEY and CDR2 SMNVEV (reference sequence). The CDR3 extends over 14 amino acids. The CDR3 DNA is TGTGCCAGCAGCGCACTAGGGGGTAACACTGAAGCTTTCTTT. It specifies CASSALGGNTEAFF.

The chain employs TRBV27 and TRBJ1-1; no firm D call. The length of the CDR3 is 13 residues. Trimming shortened V by 3 bases and J by 0 bases, and 5 bases separated the two germline ends. CDR1 and CDR2 from the germline V gene are MNHEY and SMNVEV (reference sequence). CDR3 protein: CASSFYMNTEAFF. The CDR3 bases are TGTGCCAGCAGTTTTTACATGAACACTGAAGCTTTCTTT.

V usage is TRBV7-3 and J usage is TRBJ2-1; 13 positions agree with TRBD2. Looked up from germline, CDR1 is SGHTA and CDR2 is FQGTGA. With V trimmed by 4 bases and J by 9 bases, 6 bases remained unmatched. There are 15 residues in the CDR3. The CDR3: CASSSGLAGEFEQFF. The CDR3 nucleotides are TGTGCCAGCAGCTCCGGACTAGCGGGAGAGTTTGAGCAGTTCTTC. The entire variable domain, with the rest obtained from reference TRBV7-3 and TRBJ2-1, is as follows: GAGVSQTPSNKVTEKGKYVELRCDPISGHTALYWYRQSLGQGPEFLIYFQGTGAADDSGLPNDRFFAVRPEGSVSTLKIQRTERGDSAVYLCASSSGLAGEFEQFFGPGTRLTVL.

The rearrangement uses TRBV7-9 and TRBJ2-3; D ambiguous. The V gene lost 5 bases and the J gene lost 5 bases, with 8 bases spanning the gap. CDR1 SEHNR and CDR2 FQNEAQ come from the germline V gene (reference sequence). CDR3 length: 12 amino acids. CDR3 sequence (DNA): TGTGCCAGCAGCCTCGTAATAGATACGCAGTATTTT. Amino acid sequence: CASSLVIDTQYF. The entire variable domain, with the rest obtained from reference TRBV7-9 and TRBJ2-3, is as follows: DTGVSQNPRHKITKRGQNVTFRCDPISEHNRLYWYRQTLGQGPEFLTYFQNEAQLEKSRLLSDRFSAERPKGSFSTLEIQRTEQGDSAMYLCASSLVIDTQYFGPGTRLTVL.